A selection of T cell receptor beta chains follows, all from one sample in a study of T cells in Graves' hyperthyroidism and ophthalmopathy. TCRdb independently ran MiXCR on the multiplex PCR reads; one entry per CDR3 protein. The sample records 350,000 or so distinct CDR3 sequences, about a sixth being singletons. The sample consisted of blood. These TCRs come from a woman between 35 and 50 years old with Graves' ophthalmopathy. CDR3s include the opening cysteine and the closing phenylalanine or tryptophan. The order of the fields is V gene, J gene, clone size, D gene, CDR3 DNA, CDR3 protein. D genes are given only for firm matches. Size tells how often a clone was seen (once, few, many) or the class of an expanded clone, and some rows leave it out.

v_call: TRBV29-1; j_call: TRBJ2-5; clone_size: .; d_call: TRBD1; cdr3_nt: TGCAGCGTTCGGGACAGGTGGGAGACCCAGTACTTC; cdr3_aa: CSVRDRWETQYF
v_call: TRBV28; j_call: TRBJ2-7; clone_size: many; d_call: .; cdr3_nt: TGTGCCAGCAGTTCAGCGACGGGGGTCGGAGGGGCCTACGAGCAGTACTTC; cdr3_aa: CASSSATGVGGAYEQYF
v_call: TRBV5-1; j_call: TRBJ1-5; clone_size: many; d_call: .; cdr3_nt: TGCGCCAGCAGCGTGACAGGCGGTCAGCCCCAGCATTTT; cdr3_aa: CASSVTGGQPQHF
v_call: TRBV6-1; j_call: TRBJ2-5; clone_size: .; d_call: TRBD2; cdr3_nt: TGTGCCAGCGCGGGGGTCCTGGGGGGTTTTTCGATGGAGACCCAGTACTTC; cdr3_aa: CASAGVLGGFSMETQYF
v_call: TRBV3-1; j_call: TRBJ2-2; clone_size: many; d_call: .; cdr3_nt: TGTGCCAGCAGCCTCGTCCGGGGCGGGGAGCTGTTTTTT; cdr3_aa: CASSLVRGGELFF
v_call: TRBV12-3/TRBV12-4; j_call: TRBJ2-7; clone_size: many; d_call: TRBD2; cdr3_nt: TGTGCCAGCAGTCTTAGAGGTGGGACTAGCGGACCGCAGTACTTC; cdr3_aa: CASSLRGGTSGPQYF
v_call: TRBV28; j_call: TRBJ2-7; clone_size: .; d_call: TRBD2; cdr3_nt: TGTGCCAGCAGTCTGGGCGGGAGCGGGGGCGATGAGCAGTACTTC; cdr3_aa: CASSLGGSGGDEQYF
v_call: TRBV6-5; j_call: TRBJ1-6; clone_size: many; d_call: .; cdr3_nt: TGTGCCAGCAAGGTTGAAACAGGGCCAACTTCCTCTTCACCCCTCCACTTT; cdr3_aa: CASKVETGPTSSSPLHF
v_call: TRBV29-1; j_call: TRBJ1-1; clone_size: many; d_call: .; cdr3_nt: TGCAGCGTTGAAAAGTGGCCTGAAGCTTTCTTT; cdr3_aa: CSVEKWPEAFF
v_call: TRBV27; j_call: TRBJ2-7; clone_size: .; d_call: .; cdr3_nt: TGTGCCAGTTATCTAGTCGGAACGAACTACGAGCAGTGCTTC; cdr3_aa: CASYLVGTNYEQCF
v_call: TRBV6-5; j_call: TRBJ1-3; clone_size: many; d_call: .; cdr3_nt: TGTGCCAGCAGTTCGACAGCGGCAGAACCTCGGAACACCATATATTTT; cdr3_aa: CASSSTAAEPRNTIYF
v_call: TRBV15; j_call: TRBJ2-7; clone_size: .; d_call: .; cdr3_nt: TGTGCCACCAGCAGCGCCCTAGGCACCTACGAGCAGTACTTC; cdr3_aa: CATSSALGTYEQYF
v_call: TRBV30; j_call: TRBJ1-1; clone_size: few; d_call: TRBD1; cdr3_nt: TGTGCCTGGAGTAACAGGGGCTTCACTGAAGCTTTCTTT; cdr3_aa: CAWSNRGFTEAFF
v_call: TRBV25-1; j_call: TRBJ2-5; clone_size: many; d_call: .; cdr3_nt: TGTGCCAGCAGTGAGTCCCCCTTTAGGGAGCGGGCCTTTCGGGAGACCCAGTACTTC; cdr3_aa: CASSESPFRERAFRETQYF
v_call: TRBV20-1; j_call: TRBJ1-2; clone_size: .; d_call: .; cdr3_nt: TGCAGTGCGAGGAGGGGGGGCTATGGCTACACCTTC; cdr3_aa: CSARRGGYGYTF
v_call: TRBV6-5; j_call: TRBJ1-1; clone_size: many; d_call: .; cdr3_nt: TGTGCCAGCAGTTACAGTCCAGGGGCTGAAGCTTTCTTT; cdr3_aa: CASSYSPGAEAFF
v_call: TRBV6-2/TRBV6-3; j_call: TRBJ2-5; clone_size: few; d_call: TRBD2; cdr3_nt: TGTGCCAGCAGTTATCGACTAGCGGAGCCCCTAGGCATGAGAGAGACCCAGTACTTC; cdr3_aa: CASSYRLAEPLGMRETQYF
v_call: TRBV7-2; j_call: TRBJ1-5; clone_size: .; d_call: .; cdr3_nt: TGTGCCAGCAGCTTAGCCTCCGAGTTAGGGGGGGGGGCCCAGCATTTT; cdr3_aa: CASSLASELGGGAQHF
v_call: TRBV6-5; j_call: TRBJ2-7; clone_size: many; d_call: .; cdr3_nt: TGTGCCAGCGTTAAAAACAGGGTCTACGAGCAGTACTTC; cdr3_aa: CASVKNRVYEQYF
v_call: TRBV30; j_call: TRBJ1-1; clone_size: many; d_call: TRBD1; cdr3_nt: TGTGCCTGGAGCCCCGGGACAGCCGTGGGTGAAGCTTTCTTT; cdr3_aa: CAWSPGTAVGEAFF
v_call: TRBV6-5; j_call: TRBJ2-7; clone_size: many; d_call: TRBD1; cdr3_nt: TGTGCCAGCAGTCACCGCCTGGGACAGGGGGCAAACGAGCAGTACTTC; cdr3_aa: CASSHRLGQGANEQYF
v_call: TRBV5-1; j_call: TRBJ1-2; clone_size: many; d_call: .; cdr3_nt: TGCGCCAGCAGCCCGGGGGCGGAGGGGAATGGCTACACCTTC; cdr3_aa: CASSPGAEGNGYTF
v_call: TRBV28; j_call: TRBJ1-1; clone_size: many; d_call: TRBD1; cdr3_nt: TGTGCCAGCAGGATGGGGACAGGGATCACTGAAGCTTTCTTT; cdr3_aa: CASRMGTGITEAFF
v_call: TRBV30; j_call: TRBJ2-5; clone_size: many; d_call: .; cdr3_nt: TGTGCCTGGACGGGCAGACAAGAGACCCAGTACTTC; cdr3_aa: CAWTGRQETQYF
v_call: TRBV12-3/TRBV12-4; j_call: TRBJ2-2; clone_size: many; d_call: TRBD2; cdr3_nt: TGTGCCAGCAGCTACGACAGCGGGGTCCCAAAACGGACCGGGGAGCTGTTTTTT; cdr3_aa: CASSYDSGVPKRTGELFF
v_call: TRBV6-1; j_call: TRBJ2-2; clone_size: many; d_call: .; cdr3_nt: TGTGCCAGCAGTGAGTACCCAGCGGACATCGGCACCGGGGAGCTGTTTTTT; cdr3_aa: CASSEYPADIGTGELFF
v_call: TRBV24-1; j_call: TRBJ2-5; clone_size: .; d_call: TRBD2; cdr3_nt: TGTGCCACCAGTGACCCTGGACTAGCGGGAGGAGAGACCCAGTACTTC; cdr3_aa: CATSDPGLAGGETQYF
v_call: TRBV6-1; j_call: TRBJ1-1; clone_size: many; d_call: .; cdr3_nt: TGTGCCAGCAGTGGACAGGCTTGGAACACTGAAGCTTTCTTT; cdr3_aa: CASSGQAWNTEAFF
v_call: TRBV7-8; j_call: TRBJ1-1; clone_size: many; d_call: .; cdr3_nt: TGTGCCAGCAGCTCACACAGGGACAAGGGAGTGACTGAAGCTTTCTTT; cdr3_aa: CASSSHRDKGVTEAFF
v_call: TRBV11-2; j_call: TRBJ2-7; clone_size: few; d_call: TRBD2; cdr3_nt: TGTGCCAGCAGCTTAGTGTGGAGGACTAGCGGCACCTACGAGCAGTACTTC; cdr3_aa: CASSLVWRTSGTYEQYF
v_call: TRBV27; j_call: TRBJ2-5; clone_size: many; d_call: TRBD2; cdr3_nt: TGTGCCAGCAGTTCAGCCATAGCGGGAGAGGAGACCCAGTACTTC; cdr3_aa: CASSSAIAGEETQYF
v_call: TRBV29-1; j_call: TRBJ2-2; clone_size: many; d_call: TRBD1; cdr3_nt: TGCAGCGTTGAAGCCTCCGGGACAGGGACCGGGGAGCTGTTTTTT; cdr3_aa: CSVEASGTGTGELFF
v_call: TRBV6-2/TRBV6-3; j_call: TRBJ1-2; clone_size: many; d_call: .; cdr3_nt: TGTGCCAGCAGTTACAAGAAGGGCAGCTATGGCTACACCTTC; cdr3_aa: CASSYKKGSYGYTF
v_call: TRBV12-3/TRBV12-4; j_call: TRBJ2-7; clone_size: many; d_call: .; cdr3_nt: TGTGCCAGCAGTCCCGGGGGAAGCTCCTACGAGCGGTACTTC; cdr3_aa: CASSPGGSSYERYF
v_call: TRBV19; j_call: TRBJ1-1; clone_size: .; d_call: .; cdr3_nt: TGTGCCAGTACCGCAGTGCTGGGGCTGCGTGGGACTGAAGCTTTCTTT; cdr3_aa: CASTAVLGLRGTEAFF
v_call: TRBV19; j_call: TRBJ1-1; clone_size: many; d_call: .; cdr3_nt: TGTGCCAGTATCCCCGGTGGGGGGCGCTTAACTGAAGCTTTCTTT; cdr3_aa: CASIPGGGRLTEAFF
v_call: TRBV20-1; j_call: TRBJ2-7; clone_size: many; d_call: TRBD2; cdr3_nt: TGCAGTGCTAGAATCCCACTAGCGGGAGGCACCCTCAGCTCCTACGAGCAGTACTTC; cdr3_aa: CSARIPLAGGTLSSYEQYF
v_call: TRBV11-1; j_call: TRBJ1-2; clone_size: .; d_call: .; cdr3_nt: TGTGCCAGCAGGGCAGGGCTTCTCCATGGCTACACCTTC; cdr3_aa: CASRAGLLHGYTF
v_call: TRBV6-5; j_call: TRBJ2-7; clone_size: many; d_call: TRBD2; cdr3_nt: TGTGCCAGCTCCCCGGGACTAGCGGGAGACCTCTACGAGCAGTACTTC; cdr3_aa: CASSPGLAGDLYEQYF
v_call: TRBV30; j_call: TRBJ2-5; clone_size: many; d_call: TRBD2; cdr3_nt: TGTGCCTGGAATAGCGGGATGGAGACCCAGTACTTC; cdr3_aa: CAWNSGMETQYF
v_call: TRBV5-6; j_call: TRBJ1-2; clone_size: many; d_call: .; cdr3_nt: TGTGCCAGCAGCTTGTGGGACGACTATGGCTACACCTTC; cdr3_aa: CASSLWDDYGYTF
v_call: TRBV6-2/TRBV6-3; j_call: TRBJ1-6; clone_size: .; d_call: TRBD1; cdr3_nt: TGTGCCAGCAGTTACCGGGGGACAGCCAAAGGAAGTAATTCACCCCTCCACTTT; cdr3_aa: CASSYRGTAKGSNSPLHF
v_call: TRBV5-1; j_call: TRBJ1-1; clone_size: many; d_call: TRBD1; cdr3_nt: TGCGCCAGCGGCTCAGGGGGGAACCTTAACACTGAAGCTTTCTTT; cdr3_aa: CASGSGGNLNTEAFF
v_call: TRBV30; j_call: TRBJ1-1; clone_size: many; d_call: .; cdr3_nt: TGTGCCTGGGGACACACGAACACTGAAGCTTTCTTT; cdr3_aa: CAWGHTNTEAFF
v_call: TRBV6-5; j_call: TRBJ2-7; clone_size: many; d_call: .; cdr3_nt: TGTGCCAGCAGTTACTCTGGGGTGGGCTACGAGCAGTACTTC; cdr3_aa: CASSYSGVGYEQYF
v_call: TRBV11-2; j_call: TRBJ2-5; clone_size: many; d_call: .; cdr3_nt: TGTGCCAGCAGCACTAGGACACTCCGCCGGGAGACCCAGTACTTC; cdr3_aa: CASSTRTLRRETQYF
v_call: TRBV5-1; j_call: TRBJ1-1; clone_size: few; d_call: .; cdr3_nt: TGCGCCAGCAGCTTTGAAGGATTCACTGAAGCTTTCTTT; cdr3_aa: CASSFEGFTEAFF
v_call: TRBV12-3/TRBV12-4; j_call: TRBJ1-2; clone_size: many; d_call: .; cdr3_nt: TGTGCCAGCAGTTTATCACTAAACTATGGCTACACCTTC; cdr3_aa: CASSLSLNYGYTF
v_call: TRBV11-1; j_call: TRBJ1-2; clone_size: many; d_call: TRBD1; cdr3_nt: TGTGCCAGCAGCTTAGCGGGACAGGGGTTCAACTATGGCTACACCTTC; cdr3_aa: CASSLAGQGFNYGYTF
v_call: TRBV18; j_call: TRBJ2-5; clone_size: many; d_call: .; cdr3_nt: TGTGCCAGCTCACCACCTGAAGAGACCCAGTACTTC; cdr3_aa: CASSPPEETQYF
v_call: TRBV6-1; j_call: TRBJ2-5; clone_size: many; d_call: .; cdr3_nt: TGTGCCAGCAGTGAATCTCTCCTCCAAGAGACCCAGTACTTC; cdr3_aa: CASSESLLQETQYF
v_call: TRBV20-1; j_call: TRBJ2-5; clone_size: many; d_call: TRBD1; cdr3_nt: TGCAGTGCTAGCCCCGGGACAGACCAAGAGACCCAGTACTTC; cdr3_aa: CSASPGTDQETQYF